This TCR beta chain appears in the sequencing data of a study of tissue T cells after allogeneic stem cell transplantation. Overall study results and limits: Limitations included a small, clinically heterogeneous cohort and limited sampling depth. Anatomically similar tissues had similar TCR repertoires within each patient. Shared clones across patients were few; motif clustering revealed tissue-specific shared signatures.

The sample's time point: mouse harvest day 7 after allogeneic transplant. The graft held 10^6 splenic CD5+ T cells and 10^7 T-cell-depleted bone marrow cells. Tissues came from B6→BALB/c major-mismatch GVHD mice at day 7 or 14. About this clone: Its antigen is not identified. The gene symbols are mouse symbols. The read finishes 1 residue shy of the CDR3 end, and the germline J gene is used to complete it.

TCRdb's table, derived via immunoSEQ multiplex PCR, lists solely in-frame clones and lacks some. The sample comprises about 9,000 clones, 45% of which are singletons, and around 7% rests with the top ten. Germline V gene sequence: CDR1 KGHPV, CDR2 FQNQEV (reference sequence). There are 13 residues in the CDR3. V trimming: 5 bases; J trimming: 6 bases; junction bases outside the gene matches: 3. The sample was gut tissue. V gene TRBV26 combines with J gene TRBJ2-5; 9 bases agree with TRBD1. This sequence originates from a female BALB/c mouse given C57BL/6 T cells with graft-versus-host disease after an allogeneic hematopoietic cell transplant. CDR3 DNA (partial): TGTGCCAGCAGTTTGACAGGGGGGGACACCCAGTAC. It codes for CASSLTGGDTQY. Given in full, the CDR3 is CASSLTGGDTQYF.